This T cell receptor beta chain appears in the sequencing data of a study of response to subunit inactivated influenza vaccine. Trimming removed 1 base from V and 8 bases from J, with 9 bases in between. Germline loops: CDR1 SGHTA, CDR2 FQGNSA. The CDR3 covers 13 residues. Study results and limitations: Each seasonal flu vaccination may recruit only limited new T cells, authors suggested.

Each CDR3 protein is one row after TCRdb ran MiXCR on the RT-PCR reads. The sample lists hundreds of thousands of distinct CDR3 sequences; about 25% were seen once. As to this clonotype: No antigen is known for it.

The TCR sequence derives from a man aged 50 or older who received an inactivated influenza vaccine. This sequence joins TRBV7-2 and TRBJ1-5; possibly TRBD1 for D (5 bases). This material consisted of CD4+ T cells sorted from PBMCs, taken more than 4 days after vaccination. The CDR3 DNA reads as TGTGCCAGCAGCTTAGGACAGAGAGAGCCCCAGCATTTT. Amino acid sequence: CASSLGQREPQHF.